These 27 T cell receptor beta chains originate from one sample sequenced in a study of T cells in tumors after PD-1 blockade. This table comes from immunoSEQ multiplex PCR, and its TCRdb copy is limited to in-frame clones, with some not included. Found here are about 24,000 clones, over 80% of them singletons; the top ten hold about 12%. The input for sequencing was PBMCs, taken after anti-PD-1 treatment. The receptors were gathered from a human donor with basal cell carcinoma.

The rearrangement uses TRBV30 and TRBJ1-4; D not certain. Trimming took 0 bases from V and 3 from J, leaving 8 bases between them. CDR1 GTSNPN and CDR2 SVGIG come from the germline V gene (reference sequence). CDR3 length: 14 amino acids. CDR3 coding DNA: TGTGCCTGGAGTGTATGGGGTTCTAATGAAAAACTGTTTTTT. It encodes CAWSVWGSNEKLFF.

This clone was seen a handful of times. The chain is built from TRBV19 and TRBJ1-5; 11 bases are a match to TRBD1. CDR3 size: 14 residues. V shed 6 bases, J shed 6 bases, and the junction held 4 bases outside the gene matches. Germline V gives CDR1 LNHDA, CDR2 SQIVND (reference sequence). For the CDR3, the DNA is TGTGCCAGTAGCAGCGGACAGGGGGCTCAGCCCCAGCATTTT. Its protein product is CASSSGQGAQPQHF.

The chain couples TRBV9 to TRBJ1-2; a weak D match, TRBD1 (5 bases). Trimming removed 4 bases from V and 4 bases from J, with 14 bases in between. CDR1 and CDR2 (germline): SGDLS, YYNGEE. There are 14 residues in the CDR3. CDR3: CASSFQGEGYGYTF. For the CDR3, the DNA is TGTGCCAGCAGCTTTCAGGGAGAGGGCTATGGCTACACCTTC. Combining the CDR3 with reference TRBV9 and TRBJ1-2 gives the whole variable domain DSGVTQTPKHLITATGQRVTLRCSPRSGDLSVYWYQQSLDQGLQFLIQYYNGEERAKGNILERFSAQQFPDLHSELNLSSLELGDSALYFCASSFQGEGYGYTFGSGTRLTVV.

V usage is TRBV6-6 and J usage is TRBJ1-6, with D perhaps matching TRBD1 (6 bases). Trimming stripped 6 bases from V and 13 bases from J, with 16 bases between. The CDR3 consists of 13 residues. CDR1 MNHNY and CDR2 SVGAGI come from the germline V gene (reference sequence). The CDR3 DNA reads TGTGCCAGCAGCTCCAGACAGGTCGGTCCCCTCCACTTT. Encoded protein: CASSSRQVGPLHF.

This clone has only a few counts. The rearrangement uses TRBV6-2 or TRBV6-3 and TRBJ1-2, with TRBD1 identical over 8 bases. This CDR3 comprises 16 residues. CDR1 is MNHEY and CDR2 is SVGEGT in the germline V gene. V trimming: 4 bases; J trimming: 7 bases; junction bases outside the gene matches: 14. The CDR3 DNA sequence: TGTGCCAGCAGTTTGAACCGGGACAGGATCTATGGTGGCTACACCTTC. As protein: CASSLNRDRIYGGYTF.

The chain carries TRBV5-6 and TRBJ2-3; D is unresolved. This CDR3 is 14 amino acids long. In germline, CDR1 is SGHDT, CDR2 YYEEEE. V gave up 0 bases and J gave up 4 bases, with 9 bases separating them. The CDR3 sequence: CASSLGVTADTQYF. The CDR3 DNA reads TGTGCCAGCAGCTTGGGGGTAACCGCAGATACGCAGTATTTT.

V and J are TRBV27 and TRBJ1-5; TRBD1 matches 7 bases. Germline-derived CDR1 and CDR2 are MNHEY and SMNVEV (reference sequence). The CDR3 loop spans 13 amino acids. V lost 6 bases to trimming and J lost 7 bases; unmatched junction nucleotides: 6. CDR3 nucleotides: TGTGCCAGCAGGTCACAGGGGAGCCAGCCCCAGCATTTT. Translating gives CASRSQGSQPQHF.

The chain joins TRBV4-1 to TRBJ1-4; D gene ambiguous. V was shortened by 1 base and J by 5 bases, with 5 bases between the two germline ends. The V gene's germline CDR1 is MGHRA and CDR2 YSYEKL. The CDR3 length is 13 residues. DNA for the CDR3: TGCGCCAGCAGCCAAGTGGCGAATGAAAAACTGTTTTTT. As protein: CASSQVANEKLFF.

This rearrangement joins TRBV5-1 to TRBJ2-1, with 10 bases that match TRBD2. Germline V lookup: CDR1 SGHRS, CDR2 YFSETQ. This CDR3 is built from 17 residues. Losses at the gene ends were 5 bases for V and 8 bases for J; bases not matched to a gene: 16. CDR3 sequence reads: CASRRSSGGRDTDEQFF. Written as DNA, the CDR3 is TGCGCCAGCAGGAGATCTAGCGGGGGAAGGGATACGGATGAGCAGTTCTTC.

CDR3 amino acids: CASSQDWGTGANVLTF. The CDR3, as DNA: TGTGCCAGCAGCCAAGATTGGGGCACTGGGGCCAACGTCCTGACTTTC. The chain couples TRBV3-1 (or the pseudogene TRBV3-2) to TRBJ2-6; a weak D match, TRBD1 (5 bases). V was shortened by 0 bases and J by 2 bases, with 8 bases between the two germline ends. Germline assignment: CDR1 LGHDT and CDR2 YNNKEL (reference sequence). The CDR3 consists of 16 residues.

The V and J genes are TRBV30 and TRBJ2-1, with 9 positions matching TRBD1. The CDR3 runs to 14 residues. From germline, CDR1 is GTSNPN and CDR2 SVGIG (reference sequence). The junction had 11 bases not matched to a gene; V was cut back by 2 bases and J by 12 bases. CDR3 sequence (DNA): TGTGCCTGGAGTCCCCCGGGACAGGGAAGCGGGCAGTTCTTC. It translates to CAWSPPGQGSGQFF.

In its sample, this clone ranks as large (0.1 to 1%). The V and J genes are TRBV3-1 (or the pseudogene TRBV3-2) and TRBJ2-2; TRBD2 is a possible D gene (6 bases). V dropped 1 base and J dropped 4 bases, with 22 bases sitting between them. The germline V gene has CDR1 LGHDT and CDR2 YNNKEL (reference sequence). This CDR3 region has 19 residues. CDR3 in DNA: TGTGCCAGCAGCCAAGTTCCCTCTGTTGGCGGGGTCCTCACCGGGGAGCTGTTTTTT. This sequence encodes CASSQVPSVGGVLTGELFF.

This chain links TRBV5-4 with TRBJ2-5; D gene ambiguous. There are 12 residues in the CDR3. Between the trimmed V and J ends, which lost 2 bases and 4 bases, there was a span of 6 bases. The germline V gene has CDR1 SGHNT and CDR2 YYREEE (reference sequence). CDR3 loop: CASSFQPETQYF. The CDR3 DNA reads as TGTGCCAGCAGCTTCCAACCAGAGACCCAGTACTTC.

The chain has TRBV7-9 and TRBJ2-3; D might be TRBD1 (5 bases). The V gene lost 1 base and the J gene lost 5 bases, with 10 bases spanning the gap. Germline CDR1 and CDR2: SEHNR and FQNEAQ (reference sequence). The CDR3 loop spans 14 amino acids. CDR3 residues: CASSLVQGLDTQYF. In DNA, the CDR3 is TGTGCCAGCAGCTTAGTTCAGGGTCTAGATACGCAGTATTTT.

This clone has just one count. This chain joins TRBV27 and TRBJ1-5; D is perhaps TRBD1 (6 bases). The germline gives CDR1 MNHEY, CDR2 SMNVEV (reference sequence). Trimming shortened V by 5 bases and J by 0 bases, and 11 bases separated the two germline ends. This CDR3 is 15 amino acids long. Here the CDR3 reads CASSPGTLSNQPQHF. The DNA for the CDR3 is TGTGCCAGCAGTCCAGGGACACTTAGCAATCAGCCCCAGCATTTT.

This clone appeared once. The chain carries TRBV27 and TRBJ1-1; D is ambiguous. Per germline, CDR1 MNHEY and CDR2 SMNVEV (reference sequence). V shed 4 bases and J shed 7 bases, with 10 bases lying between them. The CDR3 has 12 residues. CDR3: CASSSGWSEAFF. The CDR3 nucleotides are TGTGCCAGCAGTTCCGGATGGAGTGAAGCTTTCTTT.

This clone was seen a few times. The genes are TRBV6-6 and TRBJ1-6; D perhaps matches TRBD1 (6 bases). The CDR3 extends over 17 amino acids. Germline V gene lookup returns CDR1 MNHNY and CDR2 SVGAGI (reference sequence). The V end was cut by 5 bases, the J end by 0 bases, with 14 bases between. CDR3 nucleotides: TGTGCCAGCAGTCGGCCTACAGGGAGCTCCTATAATTCACCCCTCCACTTT. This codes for CASSRPTGSSYNSPLHF.

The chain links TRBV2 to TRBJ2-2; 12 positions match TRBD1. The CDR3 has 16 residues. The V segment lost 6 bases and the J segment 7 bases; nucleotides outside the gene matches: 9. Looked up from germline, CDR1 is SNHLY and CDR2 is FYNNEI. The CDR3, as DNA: TGTGCCAGCAGAGGAACCGGGACAGGGGGCATCGGGGAGCTGTTTTTT. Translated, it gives CASRGTGTGGIGELFF.

CDR3 sequence: CASSSMAYEQYF. The CDR3 bases are TGTGCCAGCAGTTCCATGGCTTACGAGCAGTACTTC. The chain has TRBV2 and TRBJ2-7; D remains unclear. CDR1 and CDR2 (germline): SNHLY, FYNNEI. Between the trimmed V and J ends, which lost 5 bases and 4 bases, there was a span of 9 bases. The CDR3 is made up of 12 amino acids. Together with reference TRBV2 and TRBJ2-7, the CDR3 gives the full variable domain: EPEVTQTPSHQVTQMGQEVILRCVPISNHLYFYWYRQILGQKVEFLVSFYNNEISEKSEIFDDQFSVERPDGSNFTLKIRSTKLEDSAMYFCASSSMAYEQYFGPGTRLTVT.

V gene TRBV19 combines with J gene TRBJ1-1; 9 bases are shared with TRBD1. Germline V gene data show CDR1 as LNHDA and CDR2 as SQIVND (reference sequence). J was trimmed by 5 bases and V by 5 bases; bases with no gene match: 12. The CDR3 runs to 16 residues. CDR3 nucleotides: TGTGCCAGTAGTGTAAAACAGGGGGCAGGGAGGACTGAAGCTTTCTTT. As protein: CASSVKQGAGRTEAFF.

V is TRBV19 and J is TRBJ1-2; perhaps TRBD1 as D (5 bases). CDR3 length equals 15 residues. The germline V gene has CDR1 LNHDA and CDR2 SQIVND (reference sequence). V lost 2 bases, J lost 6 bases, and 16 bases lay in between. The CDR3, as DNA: TGTGCCAGTAGTATATATACAGGAAGGCAGAATGGCTACACCTTC. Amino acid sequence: CASSIYTGRQNGYTF.

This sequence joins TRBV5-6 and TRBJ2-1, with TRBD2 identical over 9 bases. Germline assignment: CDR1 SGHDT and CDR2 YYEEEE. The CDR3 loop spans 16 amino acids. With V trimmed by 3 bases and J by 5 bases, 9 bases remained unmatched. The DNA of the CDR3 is TGTGCCAGCAGCTGGGGCCTAGCGGGACGTGACAATGAGCAGTTCTTC. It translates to CASSWGLAGRDNEQFF.

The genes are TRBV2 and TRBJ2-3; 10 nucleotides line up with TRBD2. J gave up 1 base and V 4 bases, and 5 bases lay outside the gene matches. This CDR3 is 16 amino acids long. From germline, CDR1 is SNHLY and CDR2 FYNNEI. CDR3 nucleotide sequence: TGTGCCAGCAGTGTCCCAGCGGGGGGGGGCACAGATACGCAGTATTTT. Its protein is CASSVPAGGGTDTQYF.

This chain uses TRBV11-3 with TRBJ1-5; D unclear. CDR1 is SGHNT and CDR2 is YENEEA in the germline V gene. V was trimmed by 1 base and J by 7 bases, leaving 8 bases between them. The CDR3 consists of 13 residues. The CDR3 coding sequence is TGTGCCAGCAGCTTAGGCCCGGGGCAGCCCCAGCATTTT. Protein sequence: CASSLGPGQPQHF.

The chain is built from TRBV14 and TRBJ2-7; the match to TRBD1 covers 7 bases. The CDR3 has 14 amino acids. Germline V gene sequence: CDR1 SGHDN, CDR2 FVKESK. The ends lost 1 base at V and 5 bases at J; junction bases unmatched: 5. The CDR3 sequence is CASSQVTGDHEQYF. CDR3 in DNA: TGTGCCAGCAGCCAAGTAACAGGGGACCACGAGCAGTACTTC.

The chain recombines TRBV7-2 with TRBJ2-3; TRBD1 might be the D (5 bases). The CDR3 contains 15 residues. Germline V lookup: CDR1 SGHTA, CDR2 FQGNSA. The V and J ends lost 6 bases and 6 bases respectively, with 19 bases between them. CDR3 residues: CASSSIWGAGDTQYF. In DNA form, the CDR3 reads TGTGCCAGCAGTTCGATTTGGGGTGCAGGGGATACGCAGTATTTT.

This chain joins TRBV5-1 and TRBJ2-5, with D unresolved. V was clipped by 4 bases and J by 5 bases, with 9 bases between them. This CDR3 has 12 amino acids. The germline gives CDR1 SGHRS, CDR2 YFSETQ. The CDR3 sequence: CASSQARETQYF. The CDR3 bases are TGCGCCAGCAGCCAGGCCCGGGAGACCCAGTACTTC.